Each of the 20 T cell receptor beta chains below was sequenced from the same sample in a study of spatial heterogeneity in lung cancer. TCRdb re-analysed the 5' RACE reads in MiXCR, keeping a single row per CDR3 protein. Of over 15,000 distinct CDR3 sequences listed, about 6.5% were seen once; the top ten hold around 3.7%. No cognate antigen is known for these TCRs. Time point of the sample: sample taken at primary tumor resection. Study-level findings and limits: The study found that expanded intratumoral alpha and beta TCR counts tracked tumor mutation counts.

Sequenced material: lung tumor tissue, taken at surgery. The receptors come from a female donor with early-stage non-small cell lung cancer.

The chain uses TRBV5-1 and TRBJ2-5; the D gene is possibly TRBD2 (5 bases). This CDR3 contains 15 residues. Trimming left V 5 bases short and J 2 bases short, with 16 bases between. Germline CDR1 and CDR2: SGHRS and YFSETQ. CDR3 amino acids: CASRVGSLFQETQYF. The CDR3 coding sequence is TGCGCCAGCAGGGTAGGGAGCCTCTTTCAAGAGACCCAGTACTTC.

This clonotype was recorded many times. The CDR3: CASSYPRGQGSYEQYF. CDR3 bases: TGTGCCAGCAGTTACCCCCGAGGACAGGGGTCGTATGAGCAGTACTTC. The rearrangement uses TRBV6-2 or TRBV6-3 and TRBJ2-7; 9 bases agree with TRBD1. Germline values: CDR1 MNHEY, CDR2 SVGEGT. V was pared by 2 bases and J by 7 bases, with 12 bases of the junction left unmatched. The CDR3 has 16 amino acids.

This clonotype was detected ten times or more. This rearrangement joins TRBV28 to TRBJ1-5, with D possibly being TRBD1 (5 bases). In germline, CDR1 is MDHEN, CDR2 SYDVKM. There are 14 residues in the CDR3. V was pared by 7 bases and J by 1 base, with 11 bases between. The CDR3 DNA reads TGTGCCAGCAATAGGGGTTTGAGCAATCAGCCCCAGCATTTT. Its protein product is CASNRGLSNQPQHF.

In regard to this clonotype: Germline is not matched at one junction end, which may reflect a read error. V is TRBV28 and J is TRBJ2-7; possible D gene TRBD1, 6 bases. The germline gives CDR1 MDHEN, CDR2 SYDVKM. The CDR3 extends over 11 amino acids. The CDR3, as DNA: TGTGCCAGCAGTTTATCCGGGACAAGGGACTTC. This sequence encodes CASSLSGTRDF. The full variable domain, with the rest looked up from reference TRBV28 and TRBJ2-7, is DVKVTQSSRYLVKRTGEKVFLECVQDMDHENMFWYRQDPGLGLRLIYFSYDVKMKEKGDIPEGYSVSREKKERFSLILESASTNQTSMYLCASSLSGTRDFGPGTRLTVT.

This clonotype was seen many times. The V and J genes are TRBV28 and TRBJ1-1; D remains unclear. The germline V and J ends were trimmed by 5 bases and 6 bases, with 13 bases remaining between them. The CDR3 is made up of 13 amino acids. The germline V gene has CDR1 MDHEN and CDR2 SYDVKM. In DNA, the CDR3 is TGTGCCAGCAGTGTCGGGCTCAACCCTGAAGCTTTCTTT. Its protein product is CASSVGLNPEAFF.

At least ten counts were recorded for this clonotype. The rearrangement uses TRBV6-1 and TRBJ1-1, with D maybe TRBD1 (5 bases). The CDR3 sequence is 14 residues long. Trimming removed 7 bases from V and 4 bases from J, with 16 bases in between. Germline V gene sequence: CDR1 MNHNS, CDR2 SASEGT. The CDR3 here is CASIRDPTGTEAFF. CDR3 nucleotides: TGTGCCAGCATCCGCGACCCAACAGGCACTGAAGCTTTCTTT.

This clonotype occurred many times. V is TRBV7-2 and J is TRBJ2-1; no clear D. Germline V gene sequence: CDR1 SGHTA, CDR2 FQGNSA. The CDR3 length is 14 residues. The V gene lost 1 base and the J gene lost 4 bases, with 8 bases spanning the gap. CDR3 region: CASSLELLYNEQFF. The CDR3 coding sequence is TGTGCCAGCAGCTTAGAACTATTATACAATGAGCAGTTCTTC. The variable domain in full, completed from reference TRBV7-2 and TRBJ2-1, reads GAGVSQSPSNKVTEKGKDVELRCDPISGHTALYWYRQSLGQGLEFLIYFQGNSAPDKSGLPSDRFSAERTGGSVSTLTIQRTQQEDSAVYLCASSLELLYNEQFFGPGTRLTVL.

This clonotype was counted many times. The chain uses TRBV10-3 and TRBJ1-1; the match to TRBD1 covers 8 bases. Germline trimming cut 6 bases from V and 1 base from J; bases unmatched to any gene: 4. The CDR3 contains 14 residues. Germline values: CDR1 ENHRY, CDR2 SYGVKD. The DNA of the CDR3 is TGTGCCATCAGCCTGGACAGGGCGAACACTGAAGCTTTCTTT. Translated, it gives CAISLDRANTEAFF.

In its sample, this clonotype ranks as medium-sized. The chain couples TRBV18 to TRBJ1-4; maybe TRBD1 (6 bases). The germline V gene encodes CDR1 KGHSH and CDR2 LQKENI. There are 14 residues in the CDR3. With 5 bases removed from V and 3 bases from J, the gap between germline ends came to 10 bases. The chain's CDR3 is CASSSGVANEKLFF. DNA of the CDR3: TGTGCCAGCTCATCAGGGGTGGCTAATGAAAAACTGTTTTTT.

This clonotype was detected a few times. The rearrangement joins TRBV7-2 to TRBJ2-7; 7 bases fit TRBD2. Per the germline V gene, CDR1 is SGHTA and CDR2 is FQGNSA. Unmatched junction bases numbered 4, after V lost 3 bases and J lost 2 bases. The length of the CDR3 is 14 residues. CDR3 sequence: CASSFRRETYEQYF. The DNA of the CDR3 is TGTGCCAGCAGCTTCCGGCGGGAGACCTACGAGCAGTACTTC.

The table lists this clonotype with many counts. The genes are TRBV6-6 and TRBJ2-1; maybe TRBD2 (6 bases). The length of the CDR3 is 18 residues. Germline loops: CDR1 MNHNY, CDR2 SVGAGI (reference sequence). Trimming cost V 5 bases and J 5 bases, with 25 bases left between them. In DNA, the CDR3 is TGTGCCAGCAGTCCACGGGTCGGGAGTTTGTCGGCCAACAATGAGCAGTTCTTC. Protein sequence: CASSPRVGSLSANNEQFF.

This clonotype was seen repeatedly, ten times or more. The V call is TRBV7-7, the J call TRBJ2-2, with 8 bases aligning to TRBD2. Germline V gives CDR1 SSHAT, CDR2 FNYEAQ (reference sequence). This CDR3 has 15 amino acids. The J segment lost 7 bases and the V segment lost 5 bases, leaving 9 bases of the junction unmatched. The CDR3 loop reads CASSPRREAVGELFF. CDR3 in DNA: TGTGCCAGCAGCCCTCGGCGGGAGGCGGTCGGGGAGCTGTTTTTT.

This clonotype was found a few times. The genes are TRBV7-3 and TRBJ2-5; D ambiguous. CDR1 and CDR2 from the germline V gene are SGHTA and FQGTGA. The germline V and J ends were trimmed by 1 base and 3 bases, with 6 bases remaining between them. CDR3 length equals 13 residues. The CDR3 protein is CASSLIGKETQYF. The CDR3 DNA is TGTGCCAGCAGCTTAATAGGGAAAGAGACCCAGTACTTC.

The rearrangement links TRBV7-3 to TRBJ2-7; D is unresolved. CDR1 is SGHTA and CDR2 is FQGTGA in the germline V gene. V was cut by 4 bases and J by 5 bases, with 15 bases left in between. The CDR3 is made up of 14 amino acids. CDR3 in DNA: TGTGCCAGCAGCTCGGACGGCCCGCTTGACGAGCAGTACTTC. The encoded protein is CASSSDGPLDEQYF.

This clonotype was seen ten or more times. The rearrangement uses TRBV7-3 and TRBJ2-5; D is tentatively TRBD1 or TRBD2 (5 bases each). The CDR3 runs to 12 residues. V lost 5 bases to trimming and J lost 7 bases, with 11 bases between them. The germline gives CDR1 SGHTA, CDR2 FQGTGA. The CDR3 DNA reads TGTGCCAGCAGCCCCCCTGGGGGGACCCAGTACTTC. Encoded protein: CASSPPGGTQYF.

This clonotype was found many times. CDR3 loop: CASSESEETQYF. The CDR3 nucleotides are TGCGCCAGCAGTGAGTCGGAAGAGACCCAGTACTTC. The chain is built from TRBV10-1 and TRBJ2-5; D ambiguous. Trimming removed 0 bases at V and 3 bases at J, with 2 bases between. Germline V gene sequence: CDR1 WNHNN, CDR2 SYGVQD (reference sequence). This CDR3 is built from 12 residues.

This chain links TRBV20-1 with TRBJ1-1; 8 nucleotides agree with TRBD1. The ends lost 1 base at V and 10 bases at J; junction bases unmatched: 11. CDR3 length equals 14 residues. Per germline, CDR1 DFQATT and CDR2 SNEGSKA (reference sequence). The CDR3 DNA follows: TGCAGTGCTAGAGCGACAGGGGAGTTTGGCGGAGCTTTCTTT. Residues: CSARATGEFGGAFF.

About this clonotype: A read error may explain this, as a much larger clone is one base away. This chain uses TRBV20-1 with TRBJ2-1; no clear D gene. The CDR3 sequence is 13 residues long. Germline loops: CDR1 DFQATT, CDR2 SNEGSKA (reference sequence). Here the CDR3 DNA reads TGCAGTGCGGACCCGAGCTCCTACAGTGAGCAGTTCTTC. This translates into CSADPSSYSEQFF.

Ten or more counts support this clonotype. The chain employs TRBV5-4 and TRBJ2-3; either TRBD1 or TRBD2 may fit D (5 bases each). The germline V and J ends were trimmed by 3 bases and 4 bases, with 15 bases remaining between them. The CDR3 runs 15 residues. Germline assignment: CDR1 SGHNT and CDR2 YYREEE (reference sequence). CDR3 sequence: CASSSPLGDPDTQYF. The CDR3, as DNA: TGTGCCAGCAGCTCCCCGTTGGGGGACCCAGATACGCAGTATTTT.

This clonotype came up many times. The V gene is TRBV11-2, the J gene TRBJ2-5; TRBD1 is a possible D gene (5 bases). CDR1 and CDR2 from the germline V gene are SGHAT and FQNNGV. This CDR3 contains 14 residues. V lost 5 bases to trimming and J lost 7 bases, with 17 bases between them. CDR3 sequence (DNA): TGTGCCAGCAGCCGACAAGGGGCAGAGTGGACCCAGTACTTC. Translated: CASSRQGAEWTQYF.